This TCR beta chain appears in the sequencing data of a study of shared clonotypes between healthy human individuals. Using immunoSEQ multiplex PCR, the repertoire was profiled, and TCRdb retains in-frame clones only, with some absent. The sample yields 850,000 to 1,200,000 clones, approximately 72% seen once. The CDR3 runs to 14 residues. V was clipped by 3 bases and J by 7 bases; unmatched bases: 3. Germline CDR1 SGDLS, CDR2 YYNGEE. The TCR originated in a man aged 18-30 years in good health. Sequencing input: memory CD4+ T cells sorted from blood. Regarding subset: CD45RA-negative fraction. The chain employs TRBV9 and TRBJ1-6, with TRBD1 matching over 8 bases. CDR3: CASSADRGNSPLHF. The CDR3 nucleotides are TGTGCCAGCAGCGCCGACAGGGGAAATTCACCCCTCCACTTT.